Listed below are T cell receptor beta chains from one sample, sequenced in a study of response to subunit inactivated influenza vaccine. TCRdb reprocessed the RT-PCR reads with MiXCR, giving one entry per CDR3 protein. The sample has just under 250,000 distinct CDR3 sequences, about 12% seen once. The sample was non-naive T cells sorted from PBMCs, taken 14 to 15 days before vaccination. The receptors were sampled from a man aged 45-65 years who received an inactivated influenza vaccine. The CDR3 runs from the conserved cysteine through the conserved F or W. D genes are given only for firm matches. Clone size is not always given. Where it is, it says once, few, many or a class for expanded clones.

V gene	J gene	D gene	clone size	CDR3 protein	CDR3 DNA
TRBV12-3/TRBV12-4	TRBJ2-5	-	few	CASSREWTQYF	TGTGCCAGCAGTCGAGAATGGACCCAGTACTTC
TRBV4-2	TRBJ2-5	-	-	CASSQGSGRGTQYF	TGTGCCAGCAGCCAAGGAAGCGGCCGTGGAACCCAGTACTTC
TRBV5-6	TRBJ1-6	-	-	CASSLGNIEFLHF	TGTGCCAGCAGCTTGGGGAATATAGAATTCCTCCACTTT
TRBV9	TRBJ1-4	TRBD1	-	CASSVGLGQGNEKLFF	TGTGCCAGCAGCGTAGGTTTGGGACAGGGGAACGAAAAACTGTTTTTT
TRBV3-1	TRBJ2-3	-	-	CASSQGRITDTQYF	TGTGCCAGCAGCCAAGGCCGGATCACAGATACGCAGTATTTT
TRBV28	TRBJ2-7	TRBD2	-	CASSLSFRLAGDPYEQYF	TGTGCCAGCAGTTTATCCTTTCGACTAGCGGGAGACCCCTACGAGCAGTACTTC
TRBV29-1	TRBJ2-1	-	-	CSVEGGPRGNEQFF	TGCAGCGTTGAAGGGGGGCCAAGGGGGAATGAGCAGTTCTTC
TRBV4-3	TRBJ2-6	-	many	CASSQGLGSGANVLTF	TGCGCCAGCAGCCAAGGTCTAGGCTCTGGGGCCAACGTCCTGACTTTC
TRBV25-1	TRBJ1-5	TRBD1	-	CASSPGQGAYQPQHF	TGTGCCAGCAGCCCGGGACAGGGGGCCTATCAGCCCCAGCATTTT
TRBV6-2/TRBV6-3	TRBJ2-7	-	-	CASSYRAEYEQYF	TGTGCCAGCAGTTACCGGGCAGAATACGAGCAGTACTTC
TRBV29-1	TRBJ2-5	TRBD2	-	CSVIAGGRGTQYF	TGCAGCGTTATAGCGGGGGGGCGTGGGACCCAGTACTTC
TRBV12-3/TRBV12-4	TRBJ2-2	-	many	CASSFMNTGELFF	TGTGCCAGCAGTTTTATGAACACCGGGGAGCTGTTTTTT
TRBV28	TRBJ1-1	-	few	CASSQEEAFF	TGTGCCAGCAGTCAAGAAGAAGCTTTCTTT
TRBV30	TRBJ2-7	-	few	CAWSAGSHEQYF	TGTGCCTGGAGTGCAGGGAGTCACGAGCAGTACTTC
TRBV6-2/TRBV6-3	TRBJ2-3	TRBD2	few	CASSYQAGGRDTQYF	TGTGCCAGCAGTTATCAAGCGGGAGGAAGGGATACGCAGTATTTT